Listed below are T cell receptor beta chains from one sample, sequenced in a study of blood T cell repertoires in COVID-19. The protocol was immunoSEQ multiplex PCR, while the TCRdb copy is restricted to in-frame clones and leaves out a portion. The sample lists 200,000 to 250,000 clones, about 88% seen once, with under 5.5% in the top ten. The sample comprised peripheral blood. These receptors originate from a woman aged 40-49 years with acute or convalescent COVID-19. The CDR3 runs from the conserved cysteine through the conserved F or W. A D gene is named only where the DNA matches it firmly. Clone size, where shown, is once, few, many, or a class for clones that have expanded.

length,D,J,V,size,CDR3,DNA
13,NA,TRBJ1-6,TRBV10-2,few,CASRAGRNSPLHF,TGCGCCAGCAGGGCGGGGAGGAATTCACCCCTCCACTTT
16,NA,TRBJ1-3,TRBV15,NA,CATSREQGSSGNTIYF,TGTGCCACCAGCAGAGAGCAGGGTAGCTCTGGAAACACCATATATTTT
15,TRBD1,TRBJ2-5,TRBV12-5,few,CASGSYSGTGETQYF,TGTGCTAGTGGTTCCTACTCCGGGACAGGGGAGACCCAGTACTTC
13,TRBD1,TRBJ1-1,TRBV10-3,few,CATSGTGVTEAFF,TGTGCCACATCCGGGACAGGGGTCACTGAAGCTTTCTTT
16,NA,TRBJ2-3,TRBV2,NA,CASSDERGALTDTQYF,TGTGCCAGCAGTGACGAACGGGGTGCCCTCACAGATACGCAGTATTTT
13,NA,TRBJ1-1,TRBV6-5,NA,CASRNVGGAEAFF,TGTGCCAGCCGGAACGTTGGGGGCGCTGAAGCTTTCTTT
15,NA,TRBJ1-6,TRBV21-1,NA,CASSKEGDKNSPLHF,TGTGCCAGCAGCAAAGAGGGGGACAAGAATTCACCCCTCCACTTT
14,NA,TRBJ1-1,TRBV6-5,NA,CASSYLQGNTEAFF,TGTGCCAGCAGTTACCTGCAGGGGAACACTGAAGCTTTCTTT
16,NA,TRBJ1-2,TRBV4-1,NA,CASSPTRTGTNYGYTF,TGCGCCAGCAGCCCCACGAGAACGGGGACTAACTATGGCTACACCTTC
17,TRBD2,TRBJ2-2,TRBV2,NA,CASSDPPGGANTGELFF,TGTGCCAGCAGTGACCCCCCGGGGGGGGCGAACACCGGGGAGCTGTTTTTT
17,NA,TRBJ2-2,TRBV5-4,NA,CASSLEGARGFTGELFF,TGTGCCAGCAGCTTGGAGGGAGCCAGGGGATTCACCGGGGAGCTGTTTTTT
15,NA,TRBJ2-5,TRBV5-1,NA,CASTRQAPGIETQYF,TGCGCCAGCACCAGACAGGCCCCGGGGATTGAGACCCAGTACTTC
11,NA,TRBJ1-5,TRBV2,NA,CASSVRGPQHF,TGTGCCAGCAGTGTAAGGGGGCCCCAGCATTTT
15,TRBD1,TRBJ1-2,TRBV10-3,once,CAIRGQGRANYGYTF,TGTGCCATCAGGGGACAGGGAAGAGCTAACTATGGCTACACCTTC
14,TRBD1,TRBJ1-5,TRBV19,NA,CASSTLGTDQPQHF,TGTGCCAGCTCAACACTAGGGACAGATCAGCCCCAGCATTTT
14,NA,TRBJ2-5,TRBV7-2,NA,CASSISQGWETQYF,TGTGCCAGCAGCATTTCGCAGGGGTGGGAGACCCAGTACTTC
12,NA,TRBJ1-2,TRBV5-6,once,CASSLAEVGYTF,TGTGCCAGCAGCTTGGCCGAGGTAGGCTACACCTTC
17,NA,TRBJ1-2,TRBV5-4,NA,CASSSRKLGTGARGYTF,TGTGCCAGCAGCTCGCGTAAACTCGGGACTGGAGCGAGAGGCTACACCTTC
14,TRBD2,TRBJ2-5,TRBV13,once,CASSSGTKEATQYF,TGTGCCAGCAGCTCGGGGACTAAAGAAGCGACCCAGTACTTC
16,TRBD2,TRBJ2-1,TRBV11-1,NA,CASSGGTSGVLNEQFF,TGTGCCAGCAGCGGCGGGACTAGCGGGGTCCTCAATGAGCAGTTCTTC
15,NA,TRBJ2-1,TRBV5-4,once,CASSFILVSYNEQFF,TGTGCCAGCAGCTTCATTCTAGTCTCCTACAATGAGCAGTTCTTC
14,NA,TRBJ1-2,TRBV9,NA,CASSVDPLTRGYTF,TGTGCCAGCAGCGTAGACCCTCTCACCAGAGGCTACACCTTC